This T cell receptor (beta chain) appears in the sequencing data of a study of regulatory T cells in long-lasting Graves disease. A few counts support this clonotype. One end of the junction is discordant with germline, which a read error may explain. Building of the TCR beta libraries involved iRepertoire HTBI primers and Arm-PCR of CDR3 regions. TCRdb recomputed calls from the multiplex PCR reads with MiXCR, one row per CDR3 protein. The data contain around 400,000 distinct CDR3 sequences, around 15% of them seen just once; the ten biggest clones take up around a fifth. The sample's time point: newly diagnosed GD, antithyroid drugs for less than 3 months. TCR sequences were obtained from RNA taken from PBMCs. The CDR3 consists of 13 residues.

Sequenced here: peripheral blood mononuclear cells (PBMCs), sampled at new diagnosis, from a patient treated with antithyroid drugs. The source of this sequence is a female donor with Graves disease. The chain carries TRBV12-3 or TRBV12-4 and TRBJ1-1; maybe TRBD1 (6 bases). CDR3 in DNA: TGTGCCAGCAATTTACAGGGTAACACTGAAGCTTTCTTT. Protein sequence: CASNLQGNTEAFF.